This T cell receptor beta chain was captured in a study of naive and memory T cell subsets. Cells stained for CD3, CD4, CD8, CD45RA, CD27 and viability were sorted into four CD45RA/CD27 subsets. CDR3 length: 13 amino acids. Germline CDR1 reads GTSNPN; CDR2 reads SVGIG (reference sequence). Trimming removed 2 bases from V and 4 bases from J, with 9 bases in between. Two oligonucleotides, mixed equimolar, formed the beta constant-region primer covering TRBC1 and TRBC2. Four rounds of PCR amplified the ligated cDNA using nested alpha and beta constant-region primers plus SP2. TCRdb reanalysed the UMI-ligation and nested PCR reads using MiXCR and keeps one entry per CDR3 protein. The sample shows about 120,000 distinct CDR3 sequences, roughly 32% of them seen only once.

This receptor was identified in a human donor in good health. Material for sequencing was central memory CD4+ T cells from blood. This chain connects TRBV30 to TRBJ1-5, with D possibly being TRBD1 (5 bases). CDR3 amino acids: CAWSKGLNQPQHF. Here the CDR3 DNA reads TGTGCCTGGAGTAAGGGGCTAAATCAGCCCCAGCATTTT.